These 4 T cell receptor beta chains originate from one sample sequenced in a study of blood T cell repertoires in COVID-19. Generated by immunoSEQ multiplex PCR, the TCRdb table keeps only in-frame clones and is missing some. This table holds 300,000 to 450,000 clones, over 75% found once. The sequenced material came from PBMCs or T cells enriched from blood (not recorded which). Every receptor here comes from a woman in her twenties or thirties who had recovered from COVID-19.

This CDR3 reads CASSISVPSNQPQHF. In DNA, the CDR3 is TGTGCCAGTAGTATTTCGGTTCCCAGCAATCAGCCCCAGCATTTT. The chain joins TRBV19 to TRBJ1-5, with D uncertain. This CDR3 is 15 amino acids long. V was shortened by 3 bases and J by 1 base, with 10 bases between the two germline ends. Looked up from germline, CDR1 is LNHDA and CDR2 is SQIVND (reference sequence).

The chain combines TRBV7-9 with TRBJ2-3; TRBD2 matches 10 bases. This CDR3 is 15 amino acids long. Germline CDR1 reads SEHNR; CDR2 reads FQNEAQ (reference sequence). The V gene end was trimmed by 4 bases and the J gene end by 2 bases; junction bases not matched to a gene: 3. The chain's CDR3 is CASSSGTSVTDTQYF. The CDR3 bases are TGTGCCAGCAGCTCTGGGACTAGCGTCACAGATACGCAGTATTTT.

This clone was found a few times. The chain uses TRBV9 and TRBJ1-2; the match to TRBD1 covers 11 bases. This CDR3 is built from 16 residues. CDR1 and CDR2 (germline): SGDLS, YYNGEE. V gave up 4 bases and J gave up 4 bases; unmatched junction bases: 9. The CDR3 reads CASSLLAGQGGYGYTF. CDR3 sequence (DNA): TGTGCCAGCAGCCTACTGGCGGGACAGGGGGGCTATGGCTACACCTTC.

The chain recombines TRBV6-2 or TRBV6-3 with TRBJ1-1, with 8 bases matching TRBD1. Germline V gives CDR1 MNHEY, CDR2 SVGEGT. With V trimmed by 0 bases and J by 4 bases, 7 bases remained unmatched. The CDR3 loop spans 16 amino acids. The CDR3 is CASSYSTKTGVTEAFF. The CDR3 DNA is TGTGCCAGCAGTTACTCGACGAAGACAGGGGTCACTGAAGCTTTCTTT.